These 15 T cell receptor beta chains originate from one sample sequenced in a study of cytomegalovirus exposure and HLA in healthy donors. The PCR was carried out with 60 Vbeta primers and 13 Jbeta primers. TCRdb's copy holds only in-frame clones and misses some; the assay was immunoSEQ multiplex PCR. Of roughly 120,000 clones listed, approximately 84% are singletons. Specimen: PBMCs. These receptors were taken from a man over 45 in good health and CMV-seronegative.

The chain carries TRBV18 and TRBJ2-7, with D possibly being TRBD1 (6 bases). The germline gives CDR1 KGHSH, CDR2 LQKENI. The V end was cut by 3 bases, the J end by 4 bases, with 13 bases between. The CDR3 is 14 residues long. The CDR3 region has the DNA TGTGCCAGCTCACCTAGCAGGGGCGGATACGAGCAGTACTTC. It encodes CASSPSRGGYEQYF.

The gene calls are TRBV6-1 and TRBJ1-4; 7 bases agree with TRBD1. CDR3 length: 14 amino acids. After removal of 6 bases from V and 7 bases from J, the junction contained 8 bases not matched to a gene. Germline V gene sequence: CDR1 MNHNS, CDR2 SASEGT. CDR3 coding DNA: TGTGCCAGCAGCGCGGACAGGCTGGGTGAAAAACTGTTTTTT. Residues: CASSADRLGEKLFF.

As regards this clone: Germline is not matched at one junction end, which may reflect a read error. This chain connects TRBV30 to TRBJ2-3; TRBD2 matches at 7 bases. Germline-derived CDR1 and CDR2 are GTSNPN and SVGIG (reference sequence). CDR3 length: 16 residues. CDR3 sequence: CARSLPGGSGTDTQYF. The CDR3 nucleotides read TGTGCCCGGAGTCTCCCGGGGGGAAGTGGCACAGATACGCAGTATTTT.

The CDR3 is CASGTNWPYSNQPQHF. The CDR3 nucleotides are TGTGCCAGCGGGACAAATTGGCCTTATAGCAATCAGCCCCAGCATTTT. J is TRBJ1-5 and V is TRBV21-1; no DNA check was done on the table's D call, TRBD1. TRBV21-1 is annotated as a pseudogene. This CDR3 region has 16 residues.

This clone turned up a few times. This rearrangement joins TRBV6-5 to TRBJ1-5; 8 bases match TRBD1. Trimming at V came to 8 bases and at J to 4 bases, leaving 7 bases not matched to a gene. The CDR3 spans 14 residues. Germline loops: CDR1 MNHEY, CDR2 SVGAGI. The DNA for the CDR3 is TGTGCCAGCCAAGGACAGGGAGGGAATCAGCCCCAGCATTTT. Residues: CASQGQGGNQPQHF.

The chain links TRBV28 to TRBJ2-3; 10 bases line up with TRBD1. Germline V CDR1 and CDR2: MDHEN, SYDVKM. V was clipped by 6 bases and J by 4 bases; unmatched bases: 4. The CDR3 runs to 14 residues. The CDR3 is CASSDRGRPDTQYF. CDR3 DNA sequence: TGTGCCAGCAGCGACAGGGGGCGCCCAGATACGCAGTATTTT.

V usage is TRBV4-3 and J usage is TRBJ2-7; D not resolved. Per germline, CDR1 LGHNA and CDR2 YSLEER. The CDR3 is 16 amino acids. With 0 bases removed from V and 0 bases from J, the gap between germline ends came to 12 bases. In nucleotides, the CDR3 is TGCGCCAGCAGCCAAGAGCACCACCTGAGCTCCTACGAGCAGTACTTC. Residues: CASSQEHHLSSYEQYF.

CDR3 DNA sequence: TGTGCCAGCAAAGCTTCTAGCGGGGCGCTAGAGGATACGCAGTATTTT. It translates to CASKASSGALEDTQYF. The rearrangement links TRBV28 to TRBJ2-3, with 9 bases identical to TRBD2. The V and J ends lost 7 bases and 6 bases, in that order; junction bases with no gene match: 14. The germline V gene encodes CDR1 MDHEN and CDR2 SYDVKM. The CDR3 spans 16 residues.

CDR3 residues: CATSSPRGTSGKANEQYF. CDR3 sequence (DNA): TGTGCCACCAGCTCCCCAAGGGGGACTAGCGGGAAGGCCAACGAGCAGTACTTC. V usage is TRBV15 and J usage is TRBJ2-7; 13 nucleotides match TRBD2. Germline V CDR1 and CDR2: LNHNV, YYDKDF (reference sequence). The CDR3 contains 18 residues. The V and J ends lost 5 bases and 5 bases, in that order; junction bases with no gene match: 15.

The chain carries TRBV6-5 and TRBJ1-1; TRBD1 matches 7 bases. The germline CDR1 and CDR2 sequences are MNHEY and SVGAGI. Germline trimming cut 4 bases from V and 4 bases from J; bases unmatched to any gene: 6. This CDR3 is built from 14 residues. CDR3 in DNA: TGTGCCAGCAGTTCAGGGGGGTTCGGCACTGAAGCTTTCTTT. Translated: CASSSGGFGTEAFF.

The chain couples TRBV4-3 to TRBJ1-5; D remains unclear. Per germline, CDR1 LGHNA and CDR2 YSLEER. Trimming cost V 6 bases and J 5 bases, with 14 bases left between them. The CDR3 is 14 residues long. The CDR3 is CASSYDGVDQPQHF. In nucleotides, the CDR3 is TGCGCCAGCAGTTACGACGGGGTCGATCAGCCCCAGCATTTT.

V usage is TRBV30 and J usage is TRBJ2-7; TRBD1 agrees at 11 bases. CDR3 size: 13 residues. Germline CDR1 GTSNPN, CDR2 SVGIG (reference sequence). V lost 6 bases, J lost 5 bases, and 6 bases stayed unmatched. In nucleotides, the CDR3 is TGTGCCTGCGGACAGGGGGCAGACCACGAGCAGTACTTC. This gives the protein CACGQGADHEQYF.

The chain combines TRBV7-2 with TRBJ1-1; the match to TRBD1 covers 8 bases. Trimming cost V 7 bases and J 6 bases; bases outside gene matches: 25. This CDR3 contains 19 residues. Germline V gives CDR1 SGHTA, CDR2 FQGNSA. The CDR3 nucleotides are TGTGCCAGCACCTCAAAGGTTAGAAGGACAGGGATTAATATCGCTGAAGCTTTCTTT. Its protein is CASTSKVRRTGINIAEAFF.

The chain has TRBV6-6 and TRBJ2-7, with D possibly being TRBD1 (6 bases). Trimming left V 2 bases short and J 4 bases short, with 18 bases between. The CDR3 runs 16 residues. Looked up from germline, CDR1 is MNHNY and CDR2 is SVGAGI (reference sequence). The DNA of the CDR3 is TGTGCCAGCAGTTACATTAGGACAGTTGCTAAGTACGAGCAGTACTTC. Its translation is CASSYIRTVAKYEQYF.

The chain couples TRBV27 to TRBJ2-7; 7 bases line up with TRBD1. After removal of 3 bases from V and 1 base from J, the junction contained 3 bases not matched to a gene. This CDR3 has 14 amino acids. Germline CDR1 and CDR2: MNHEY and SMNVEV (reference sequence). The CDR3: CASSFSTGSYEQYF. The CDR3 DNA sequence: TGTGCCAGCAGTTTTTCGACAGGGTCCTACGAGCAGTACTTC.